The present T cell receptor beta chain was sequenced within a study of technical replicates of blood from several donors. In its sample, this clone was seen a few times. The CDR3 is made up of 15 amino acids. V shed 5 bases and J shed 4 bases, with 16 bases lying between them. Germline V gene sequence: CDR1 SGHAT, CDR2 FQNNGV. The method was immunoSEQ multiplex PCR; TCRdb's version includes in-frame clones alone and lacks a portion of them. The table has more than 65,000 clones, 95% to 98% seen once. Material for sequencing was T cells isolated from PBMCs. This sequence originates from a human donor in good health. The chain is built from TRBV11-2 and TRBJ2-3; perhaps TRBD1 as D (5 bases). Here the CDR3 reads CASSPSGFAADTQYF. CDR3 DNA: TGTGCCAGCAGCCCCTCAGGGTTTGCCGCAGATACGCAGTATTTT.